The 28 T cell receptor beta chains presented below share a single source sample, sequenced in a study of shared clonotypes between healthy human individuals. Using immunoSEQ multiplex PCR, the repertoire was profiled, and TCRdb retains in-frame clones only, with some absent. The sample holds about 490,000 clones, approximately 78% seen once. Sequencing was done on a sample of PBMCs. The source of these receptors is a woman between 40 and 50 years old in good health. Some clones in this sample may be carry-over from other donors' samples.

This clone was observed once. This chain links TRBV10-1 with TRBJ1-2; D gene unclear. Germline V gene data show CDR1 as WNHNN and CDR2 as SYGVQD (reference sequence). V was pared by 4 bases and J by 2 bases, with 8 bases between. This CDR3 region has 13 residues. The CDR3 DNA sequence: TGCGCCAGCAGTGGACACCAGAACTATGGCTACACCTTC. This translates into CASSGHQNYGYTF.

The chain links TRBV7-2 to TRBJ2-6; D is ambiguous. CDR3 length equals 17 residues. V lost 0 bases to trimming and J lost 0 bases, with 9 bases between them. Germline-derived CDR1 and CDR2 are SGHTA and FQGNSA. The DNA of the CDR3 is TGTGCCAGCAGCTTAGCGCTCAGGTTCTCTGGGGCCAACGTCCTGACTTTC. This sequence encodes CASSLALRFSGANVLTF. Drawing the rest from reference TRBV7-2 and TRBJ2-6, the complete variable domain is GAGVSQSPSNKVTEKGKDVELRCDPISGHTALYWYRQSLGQGLEFLIYFQGNSAPDKSGLPSDRFSAERTGGSVSTLTIQRTQQEDSAVYLCASSLALRFSGANVLTFGAGSRLTVL.

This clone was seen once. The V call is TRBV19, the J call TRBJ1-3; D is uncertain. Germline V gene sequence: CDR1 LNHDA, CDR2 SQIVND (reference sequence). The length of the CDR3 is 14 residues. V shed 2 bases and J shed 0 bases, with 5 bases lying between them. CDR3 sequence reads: CASSITASGNTIYF. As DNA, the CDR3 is TGTGCCAGTAGTATAACAGCCTCTGGAAACACCATATATTTT.

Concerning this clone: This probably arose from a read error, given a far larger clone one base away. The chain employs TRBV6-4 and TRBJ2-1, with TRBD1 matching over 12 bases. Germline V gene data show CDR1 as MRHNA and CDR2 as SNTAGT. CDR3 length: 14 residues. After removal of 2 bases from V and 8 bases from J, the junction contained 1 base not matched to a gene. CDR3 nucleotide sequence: TGTGCCAGCAGTGACGGGACAGGGGGCGATGAGCAGTTCTTC. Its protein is CASSDGTGGDEQFF.

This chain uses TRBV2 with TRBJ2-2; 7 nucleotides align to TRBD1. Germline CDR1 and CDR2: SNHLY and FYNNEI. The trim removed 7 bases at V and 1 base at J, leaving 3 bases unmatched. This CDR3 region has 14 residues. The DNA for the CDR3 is TGTGCCAGCAACGGACAGGAGAACACCGGGGAGCTGTTTTTT. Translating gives CASNGQENTGELFF. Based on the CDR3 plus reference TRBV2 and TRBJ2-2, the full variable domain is EPEVTQTPSHQVTQMGQEVILRCVPISNHLYFYWYRQILGQKVEFLVSFYNNEISEKSEIFDDQFSVERPDGSNFTLKIRSTKLEDSAMYFCASNGQENTGELFFGEGSRLTVL.

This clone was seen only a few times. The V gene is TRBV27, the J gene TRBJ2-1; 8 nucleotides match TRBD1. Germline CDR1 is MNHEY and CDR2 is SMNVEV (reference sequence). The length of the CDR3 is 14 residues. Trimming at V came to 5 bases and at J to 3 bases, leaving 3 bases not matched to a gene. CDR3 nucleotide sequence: TGTGCCAGCAGTCGGACAGGGCTCTACAATGAGCAGTTCTTC. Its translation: CASSRTGLYNEQFF.

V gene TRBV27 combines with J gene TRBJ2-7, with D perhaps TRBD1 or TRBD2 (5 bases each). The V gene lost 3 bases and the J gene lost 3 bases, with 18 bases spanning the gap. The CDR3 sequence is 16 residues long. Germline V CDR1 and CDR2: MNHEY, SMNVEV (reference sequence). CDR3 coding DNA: TGTGCCAGCAGTTTGAACGCCGGGACGGAGATCTACGAGCAGTACTTC. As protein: CASSLNAGTEIYEQYF.

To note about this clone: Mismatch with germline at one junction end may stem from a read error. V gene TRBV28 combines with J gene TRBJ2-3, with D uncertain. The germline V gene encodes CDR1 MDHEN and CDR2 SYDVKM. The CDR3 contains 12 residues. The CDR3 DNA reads TGTGCCAGCAGTTTAGAAACTGGTACGCGGTATTTT. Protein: CASSLETGTRYF.

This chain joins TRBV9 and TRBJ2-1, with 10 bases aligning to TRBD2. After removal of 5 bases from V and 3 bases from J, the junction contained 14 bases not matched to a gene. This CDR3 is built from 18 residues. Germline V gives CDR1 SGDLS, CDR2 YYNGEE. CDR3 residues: CASSGASGSIGGYNEQFF. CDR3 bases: TGTGCCAGCAGTGGGGCTAGCGGGAGTATTGGGGGCTACAATGAGCAGTTCTTC.

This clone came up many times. The DNA for the CDR3 is TGCGCCAGCAGCGGACACCCCCTGGGACAGGGGGCTAATGAGCAGTTCTTC. Translation gives CASSGHPLGQGANEQFF. This chain joins TRBV4-1 and TRBJ2-1; 12 nucleotides agree with TRBD1. V dropped 5 bases and J dropped 7; count of bases not matched to a gene: 12. CDR3 size: 17 residues. The germline CDR1 and CDR2 sequences are MGHRA and YSYEKL.

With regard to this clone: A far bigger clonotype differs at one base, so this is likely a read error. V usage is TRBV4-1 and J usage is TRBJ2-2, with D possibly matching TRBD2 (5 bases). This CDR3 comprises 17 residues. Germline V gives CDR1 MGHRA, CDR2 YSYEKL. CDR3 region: CASSQEVRVGFTGELSF. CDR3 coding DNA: TGCGCCAGCAGCCAAGAGGTTCGGGTCGGGTTCACCGGGGAGCTGTCTTTT.

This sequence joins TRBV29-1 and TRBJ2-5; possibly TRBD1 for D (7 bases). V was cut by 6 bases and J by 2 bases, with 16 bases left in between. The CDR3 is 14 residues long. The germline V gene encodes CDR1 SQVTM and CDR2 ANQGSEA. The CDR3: CSVPRGEVQETQYF. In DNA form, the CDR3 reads TGCAGCGTCCCCAGGGGGGAGGTACAAGAGACCCAGTACTTC.

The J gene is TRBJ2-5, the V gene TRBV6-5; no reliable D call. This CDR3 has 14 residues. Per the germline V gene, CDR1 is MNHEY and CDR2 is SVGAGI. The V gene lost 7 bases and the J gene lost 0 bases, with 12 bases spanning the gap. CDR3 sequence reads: CASNNRANQETQYF. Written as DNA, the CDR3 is TGTGCCAGCAACAACCGGGCCAACCAAGAGACCCAGTACTTC.

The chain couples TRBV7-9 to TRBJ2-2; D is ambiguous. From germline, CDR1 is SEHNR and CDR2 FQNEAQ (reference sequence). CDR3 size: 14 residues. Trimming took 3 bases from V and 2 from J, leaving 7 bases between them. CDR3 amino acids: CASSLKRNTGELFF. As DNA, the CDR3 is TGTGCCAGCAGCTTGAAAAGAAACACCGGGGAGCTGTTTTTT.

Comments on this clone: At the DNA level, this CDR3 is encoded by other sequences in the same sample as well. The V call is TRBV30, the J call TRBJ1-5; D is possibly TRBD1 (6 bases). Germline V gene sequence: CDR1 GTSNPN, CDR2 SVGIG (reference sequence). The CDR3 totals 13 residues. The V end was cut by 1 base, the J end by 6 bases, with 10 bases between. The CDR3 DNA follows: TGTGCCTGGAGTGGGGGGGGCGGTCAGCCCCAGCATTTT. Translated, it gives CAWSGGGGQPQHF.

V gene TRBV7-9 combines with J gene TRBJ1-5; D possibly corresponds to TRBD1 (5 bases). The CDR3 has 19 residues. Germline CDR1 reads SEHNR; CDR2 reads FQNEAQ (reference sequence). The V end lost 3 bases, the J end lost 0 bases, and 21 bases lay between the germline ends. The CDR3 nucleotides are TGTGCCAGCAGCTTGTCGACGCAGGGACCCCCTTATAGCAATCAGCCCCAGCATTTT. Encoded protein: CASSLSTQGPPYSNQPQHF.

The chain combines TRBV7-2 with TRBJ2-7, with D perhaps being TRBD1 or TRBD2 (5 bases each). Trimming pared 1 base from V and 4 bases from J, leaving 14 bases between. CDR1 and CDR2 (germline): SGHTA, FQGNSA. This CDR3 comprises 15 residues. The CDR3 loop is CASSLGGRDLYEQYF. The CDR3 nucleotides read TGTGCCAGCAGCTTAGGGGGACGAGACTTATACGAGCAGTACTTC.

CDR3 sequence reads: CASSGGTGSYNEQFF. CDR3 sequence (DNA): TGTGCCAGCAGTGGCGGGACAGGCTCCTACAATGAGCAGTTCTTC. The chain has TRBV28 and TRBJ2-1; 8 bases agree with TRBD1. After removal of 5 bases from V and 0 bases from J, the junction contained 3 bases not matched to a gene. This CDR3 has 15 amino acids. In germline, CDR1 is MDHEN, CDR2 SYDVKM.

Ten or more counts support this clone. The DNA of the CDR3 is TGTGCCAGCAGCCCCTCCGGGACAGGGACGCGCGAGCAGTACTTC. This translates into CASSPSGTGTREQYF. V usage is TRBV7-3 and J usage is TRBJ2-7; TRBD1 agrees at 9 bases. Per germline, CDR1 SGHTA and CDR2 FQGTGA. Trimming removed 5 bases from V and 6 bases from J; junction bases left unmatched: 11. The CDR3 runs 15 residues.

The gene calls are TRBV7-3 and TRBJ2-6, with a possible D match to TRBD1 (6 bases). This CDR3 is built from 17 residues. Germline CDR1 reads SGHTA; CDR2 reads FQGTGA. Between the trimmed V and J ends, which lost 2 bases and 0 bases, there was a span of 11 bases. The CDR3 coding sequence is TGTGCCAGCAGCTTATCGGACAGCAACTCTGGGGCCAACGTCCTGACTTTC. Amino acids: CASSLSDSNSGANVLTF.

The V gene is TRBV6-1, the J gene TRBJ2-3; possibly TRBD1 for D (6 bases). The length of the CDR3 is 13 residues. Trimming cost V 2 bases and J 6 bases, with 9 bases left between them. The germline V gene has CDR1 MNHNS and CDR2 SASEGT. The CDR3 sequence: CASSEKGEDTQYF. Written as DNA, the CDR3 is TGTGCCAGCAGTGAAAAGGGGGAGGATACGCAGTATTTT.

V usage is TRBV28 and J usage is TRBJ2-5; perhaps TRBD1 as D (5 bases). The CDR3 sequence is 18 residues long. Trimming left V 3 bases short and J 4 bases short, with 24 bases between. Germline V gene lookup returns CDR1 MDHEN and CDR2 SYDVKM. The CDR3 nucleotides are TGTGCCAGCAGTTTCCAAAGGGGTCCCGCGAACCTCCGAGAGACCCAGTACTTC. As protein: CASSFQRGPANLRETQYF.

For the CDR3, the DNA is TGTGCCAGCAGCCCAACAGGGGGCGCCGGGGAGCTGTTTTTT. Residues: CASSPTGGAGELFF. This sequence joins TRBV7-3 and TRBJ2-2, with 9 bases identical to TRBD1. The germline V gene encodes CDR1 SGHTA and CDR2 FQGTGA. The CDR3 is 14 amino acids. V trimming: 5 bases; J trimming: 6 bases; junction bases outside the gene matches: 4.

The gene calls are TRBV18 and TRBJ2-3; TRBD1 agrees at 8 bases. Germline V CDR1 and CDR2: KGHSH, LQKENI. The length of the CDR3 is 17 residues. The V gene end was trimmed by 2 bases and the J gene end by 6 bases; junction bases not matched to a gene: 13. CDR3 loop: CASSPSLQGATRDTQYF. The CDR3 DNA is TGTGCCAGCTCACCAAGTCTTCAGGGGGCAACTAGGGATACGCAGTATTTT.

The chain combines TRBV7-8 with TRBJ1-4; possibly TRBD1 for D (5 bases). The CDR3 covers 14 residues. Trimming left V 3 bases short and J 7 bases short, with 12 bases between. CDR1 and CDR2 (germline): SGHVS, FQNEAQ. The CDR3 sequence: CASSFTQGGEKLFF. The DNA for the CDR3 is TGTGCCAGCAGCTTTACCCAGGGTGGTGAAAAACTGTTTTTT. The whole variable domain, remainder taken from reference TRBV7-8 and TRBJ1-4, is GAGVSQSPRYKVAKRGQDVALRCDPISGHVSLFWYQQALGQGPEFLTYFQNEAQLDKSGLPSDRFFAERPEGSVSTLKIQRTQQEDSAVYLCASSFTQGGEKLFFGSGTQLSVL.

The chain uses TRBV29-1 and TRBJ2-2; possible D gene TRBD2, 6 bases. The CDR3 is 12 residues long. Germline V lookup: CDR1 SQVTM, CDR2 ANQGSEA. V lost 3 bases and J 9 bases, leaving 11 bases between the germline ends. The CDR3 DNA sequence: TGCAGCGTTGATCGTGGCGGGAGGGAGCTGTTTTTT. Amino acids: CSVDRGGRELFF.

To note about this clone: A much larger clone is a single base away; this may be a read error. CDR3 region: CASSFGTGDTEAFF. The DNA for the CDR3 is TGTGCCAGCAGCTTCGGGACAGGGGACACTGAAGCTTTCTTT. This rearrangement joins TRBV5-6 to TRBJ1-1; TRBD1 aligns across 10 bases. V lost 2 bases and J lost 3; bases outside the gene matches: 1. CDR3 length equals 14 residues. The V gene's germline CDR1 is SGHDT and CDR2 YYEEEE.

The CDR3 protein is CASSPEAGDPYNEQFF. DNA for the CDR3: TGTGCCAGCAGCCCCGAAGCGGGAGACCCCTACAATGAGCAGTTCTTC. The V gene is TRBV5-4, the J gene TRBJ2-1; 8 bases match TRBD2. From germline, CDR1 is SGHNT and CDR2 YYREEE (reference sequence). The CDR3 is made up of 16 amino acids. Trimming removed 4 bases from V and 2 bases from J; junction bases left unmatched: 8.